These T cell receptor beta chains were read from a single sample in a study of shared clonotypes between healthy human individuals. Sequenced by immunoSEQ multiplex PCR; TCRdb stores in-frame clones only, minus some. Of roughly 1,100,000 clones listed, about 75% are singletons. Sequencing was carried out using memory CD4+ T cells sorted from blood. The receptors derive from a young man in good health. The CDR3 runs from the conserved cysteine through the conserved F or W. A D gene is named only where the DNA matches it firmly.

V	D	J	CDR3
TRBV7-9	.	TRBJ2-7	CASSLLEGPYEQYF
TRBV27	TRBD2	TRBJ2-3	CASSPGSGGSYTQYF
TRBV30	.	TRBJ2-2	CAWLGTVNTGELFF
TRBV6-5	.	TRBJ1-1	CATHRNTEAFF
TRBV5-6	.	TRBJ2-1	CASSFPLGLFIYNEQFF
TRBV7-2	.	TRBJ2-2	CASSSSSGFITGELFF
TRBV2	.	TRBJ1-5	CASSRGENQPQHF
TRBV2	TRBD1	TRBJ1-5	CASRADRGPQPQHF
TRBV30	.	TRBJ1-6	CAWDRRSGQYNSPLHF
TRBV11-2	.	TRBJ1-6	CASGGIGNSPLHF
TRBV30	.	TRBJ2-1	CAWGGGSVRPRGNEQFF
TRBV20-1	.	TRBJ2-3	CSARDSDTQYF
TRBV7-2	TRBD2	TRBJ2-5	CASSLGPAGMQETQYF
TRBV7-8	.	TRBJ2-7	CASSFRSGTTYEQYF
TRBV6-5	.	TRBJ1-3	CASSLTSGNTIYF